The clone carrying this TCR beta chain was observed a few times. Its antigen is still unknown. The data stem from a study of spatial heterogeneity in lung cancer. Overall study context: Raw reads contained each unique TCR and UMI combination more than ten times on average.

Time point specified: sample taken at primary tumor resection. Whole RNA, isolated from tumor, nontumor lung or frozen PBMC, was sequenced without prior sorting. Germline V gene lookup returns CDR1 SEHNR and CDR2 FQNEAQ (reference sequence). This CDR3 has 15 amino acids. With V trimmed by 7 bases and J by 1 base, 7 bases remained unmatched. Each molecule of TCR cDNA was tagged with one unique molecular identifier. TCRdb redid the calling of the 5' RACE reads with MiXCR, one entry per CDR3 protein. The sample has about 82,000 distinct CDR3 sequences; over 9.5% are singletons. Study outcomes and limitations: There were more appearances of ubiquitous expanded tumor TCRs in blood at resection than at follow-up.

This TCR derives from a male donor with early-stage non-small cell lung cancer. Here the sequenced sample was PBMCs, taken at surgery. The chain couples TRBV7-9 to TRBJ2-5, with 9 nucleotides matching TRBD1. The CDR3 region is CASTKDRGGQETQYF. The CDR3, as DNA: TGTGCCAGCACCAAGGACAGGGGAGGCCAAGAGACCCAGTACTTC.